Ten or more counts support the clone carrying this T cell receptor beta chain. This sample stems from a study of human T cells and chemical hapten exposure. The wider study: Per-sample TCR yields varied mainly from small pooled library volume differences.

Indicated time point: patch test 1, 2 weeks after DPC sensitization. Indicated treatment: therapeutic diphenylcyclopropenone sensitization with weekly scalp DPC. TCRdb analysed the RACE reads with MiXCR anew, one entry per CDR3 protein. The data hold around 150,000 distinct CDR3 sequences, with more than 14% observed a single time. The CDR3 is 14 residues long. CDR1 MGHRA and CDR2 YSYEKL come from the germline V gene. With 1 base removed from V and 3 bases from J, the gap between germline ends came to 10 bases. V gene TRBV4-1 combines with J gene TRBJ2-7; D call uncertain. The input for sequencing was whole blood, taken in connection with sensitization to the hapten diphenylcyclopropenone (DPC). This TCR derives from a woman in her 30s with alopecia areata. Some clones in this sample may be carry-over from other donors' samples. This CDR3 reads CASSQARSIYEQYF. In nucleotides, the CDR3 is TGCGCCAGCAGCCAAGCCCGGAGTATCTACGAGCAGTACTTC.